A selection of T cell receptor beta chains follows, all from one sample in a study of radiotherapy plus CTLA-4 blockade in lung cancer. The assay was immunoSEQ multiplex PCR, and TCRdb's table has in-frame clones only and misses some. This sample has approximately 80,000 clones, with 70% to 80% found just once. The sequencing here drew on peripheral blood, taken from a patient treated with radiotherapy plus ipilimumab. These receptors were taken from a human donor with non-small cell lung cancer whose response to radiotherapy plus ipilimumab could not be evaluated. Both conserved end residues are trimmed from each CDR3.

ASSGMGQPSDTQY	TRBV11-1	TRBJ2-3
ASGFGTGFYEQF	TRBV12-5	TRBJ2-1
ASRSQGKTQY	TRBV27	TRBJ2-5
ATSRDKSAGGLTDTQY	TRBV15	TRBJ2-3
ASRAIFRVGTGELF	TRBV28	TRBJ2-2
ASSLKKGDTEAF	TRBV28	TRBJ1-1
ASSAGTGGREQF	TRBV2	TRBJ2-1
ASSPRENYGYT	TRBV18	TRBJ1-2
ASSLRLAESYNEQF	TRBV4-2	TRBJ2-1
ASSLDFNQPQH	TRBV28	TRBJ1-5
ASSPYRASGTGEQY	TRBV4-1	TRBJ2-5
ASSNPLPPGGFTEAF	TRBV19	TRBJ1-1
ASSFYSVYEQY	TRBV7-9	.